A selection of T cell receptor beta chains follows, all from one sample in a study of shared clonotypes between healthy human individuals. Only in-frame clones appear in the TCRdb table, and some are missing; sequencing was by immunoSEQ multiplex PCR. The sample includes 850,000 to 1,100,000 clones, around three quarters of them seen just once. The specimen sequenced was memory CD4+ T cells from PBMCs. The receptors shown here come from a man aged 18 to 30 in good health. Some clones in this sample may be carry-over from other donors' samples. Each CDR3 is given with its conserved first and last residue. A D gene is named only where the DNA matches it firmly. A clone size is listed for some rows: how often the clone was seen (once, few, many), or a class if it is expanded.

J gene | clone size | D gene | V gene | CDR3 DNA | CDR3 protein
TRBJ1-2 | . | . | TRBV5-5 | TGTGCCAGCAGCCCGGACGGGGGTTCCTATGGCTACACCTTC | CASSPDGGSYGYTF
TRBJ1-5 | few | TRBD1 | TRBV4-1 | TGCGCCAGCAGCCAAGATGGGGCAGGGGGACAGCCCCAGCATTTT | CASSQDGAGGQPQHF
TRBJ1-1 | . | TRBD1 | TRBV28 | TGTGCCAGCAGTTCACCGGGACAGGGGAACACTGAAGCTTTCTTT | CASSSPGQGNTEAFF
TRBJ1-3 | once | . | TRBV7-6 | TGTGCCAGCAGCTTCAGCGGAAACACCATATATTTT | CASSFSGNTIYF
TRBJ1-3 | . | . | TRBV7-9 | TGTGCTGGGGGAGTCGGTGGAAACACCATATATTTT | CAGGVGGNTIYF
TRBJ1-3 | . | . | TRBV5-4 | TGTGCCAGCAGCCTGGAATTAGGCAGCCGCTCTGGAAACACCATATATTTT | CASSLELGSRSGNTIYF
TRBJ2-2 | . | . | TRBV5-1 | TGCGCCAGCGGACGAGTGTCGGGAGTAGAGACCGGGGAGCTGTTTTTT | CASGRVSGVETGELFF
TRBJ1-3 | . | . | TRBV10-3 | TGTGCCATCAGTGACCGGGACTTTGGAAACACCATATATTTT | CAISDRDFGNTIYF
TRBJ2-3 | . | . | TRBV5-1 | TGCGCCAGCAGCAGAAGGGAAGGCTCCTCCACAGATACGCAGTATTTT | CASSRREGSSTDTQYF
TRBJ2-7 | . | . | TRBV7-3 | TGTGCCAGCAGCTTAACGGGGTCGGGGGAGCAGTACTTC | CASSLTGSGEQYF
TRBJ2-3 | once | . | TRBV29-1 | TGCAGCGTTGAAGTCCCTTCAAATACGCAGTATTTT | CSVEVPSNTQYF
TRBJ2-5 | . | TRBD1 | TRBV7-9 | TGTGCCAGCAGCCGAGCAGGGGGCTGGTCTGAGACCCAGTACTTC | CASSRAGGWSETQYF
TRBJ2-1 | . | TRBD2 | TRBV18 | TGTGCCAGCTCACCGGCGGGAGGATACGATGAGCAGTTCTTC | CASSPAGGYDEQFF
TRBJ1-1 | . | . | TRBV14 | TGTGCCAGCAGCCAAGTCCTCCCTCGGGGGGTCACTGAAGCTTTCTTT | CASSQVLPRGVTEAFF
TRBJ1-1 | many | . | TRBV2 | TGTGCCAGCAGTGTGGGGGGTGGGACTGAAGCTTTCTTT | CASSVGGGTEAFF
TRBJ2-5 | . | TRBD2 | TRBV6-5 | TGTGCCAGCAGCCCGACTAGCGGGGGGGCAGAGACCCAGTACTTC | CASSPTSGGAETQYF
TRBJ1-2 | . | . | TRBV19 | TGTGCCAGTAGCTTACCCGGGACCGGGGGCTATGGCTACACCTTC | CASSLPGTGGYGYTF
TRBJ2-2 | . | . | TRBV6-6 | TGTGCCAGCAGCTTCTCGGGATTTACTAACACCGGGGAGCTGTTTTTT | CASSFSGFTNTGELFF
TRBJ2-7 | . | TRBD1 | TRBV6-5 | TGTGCCAGCAGCCAGGGACAGGGCGTGAAATACGAGCAGTACTTC | CASSQGQGVKYEQYF
TRBJ2-7 | once | TRBD2 | TRBV6-5 | TGTGCCAGCAGTTACGTCGCTAGCGGGAGTGGCGAGCAGTACTTC | CASSYVASGSGEQYF
TRBJ2-6 | . | . | TRBV28 | TGTGCCAGCAGTCAGTTTATGGGGGGGCGCTTTGGGGCCAACGTCCTGACTTTC | CASSQFMGGRFGANVLTF
TRBJ2-5 | . | . | TRBV28 | TGTGCCAGCAGTTTCAGCCGCGGGTGGGAGACCCAGTACTTC | CASSFSRGWETQYF
TRBJ1-4 | . | TRBD1 | TRBV28 | TGTGCCAGCAGTCCACTGGGACAGGGTGCAACTGATGAAAAACTGTTTTTT | CASSPLGQGATDEKLFF
TRBJ1-5 | . | TRBD1 | TRBV12-5 | TGTGCTAGTGGTTTGCCCCGACAGGGAGTTCAGCCCCAGCATTTT | CASGLPRQGVQPQHF
TRBJ2-7 | few | . | TRBV28 | TGTGCCAGCAGTAGACAGAACTACGAGCAGTACTTC | CASSRQNYEQYF
TRBJ2-2 | . | . | TRBV2 | TGTGCCAGCAGTCTCGTCACGGGGGACACCGGGGAGCTGTTTTTT | CASSLVTGDTGELFF
TRBJ2-1 | . | . | TRBV4-3 | TGCGCCAGCAGCCAAGAGGCTTTTTTCAATGAGCAGTTCTTC | CASSQEAFFNEQFF
TRBJ1-1 | . | . | TRBV19 | TGTGCCAGTAGTATAGATCGCACTGAAGCTTTCTTT | CASSIDRTEAFF
TRBJ2-1 | . | TRBD2 | TRBV2 | TGTGCCAGCAGTGAAGCGAGTCTAGCGGGAGTCTCTTACAATGAGCAGTTCTTC | CASSEASLAGVSYNEQFF
TRBJ1-1 | few | TRBD1 | TRBV7-2 | TGTGCCAGCAGCTTAGTACAGGGGGGCAACACTGAAGCTTTCTTT | CASSLVQGGNTEAFF